The 2 T cell receptor beta chains below all came from one sample that was sequenced in a study of T cell responses to AZD1222 COVID-19 vaccine. Measured with immunoSEQ multiplex PCR; TCRdb has only the in-frame clones, and not every one. In the table there are roughly 100,000 clones, 82% of which are singletons. Sequencing used peripheral blood, obtained on day 0 of AZD1222 vaccination. The receptor set was obtained from an adult in good health.

This rearrangement joins TRBV14 to TRBJ2-3, with D possibly TRBD1 on 6 matching bases. The V and J ends lost 2 bases and 4 bases respectively, with 13 bases between them. CDR3 size: 15 residues. CDR1 SGHDN and CDR2 FVKESK come from the germline V gene. CDR3 in DNA: TGTGCCAGCAGCCAACCATGGGGGCCGTCAGATACGCAGTATTTT. Amino acids: CASSQPWGPSDTQYF.

The chain recombines TRBV6-2 or TRBV6-3 with TRBJ2-2; TRBD2 agrees at 15 bases. Trimming took 6 bases from V and 5 from J; bases not matched to a gene: 7. Germline V CDR1 and CDR2: MNHEY, SVGEGT. The CDR3 extends over 17 amino acids. CDR3 bases: TGTGCCAGCAGCCGGACTAGCGGGGGGGCTAGGACCGGGGAGCTGTTTTTT. Translating it yields CASSRTSGGARTGELFF.